This TCR beta chain comes out of a study of cytomegalovirus exposure and HLA in healthy donors. The wider study: Among the 398 genotyped donors, around 85% were placed in the Caucasian-associated ancestry cluster. Study conclusions and caveats: Reported results showed that the classifier diagnosed cytomegalovirus status with high specificity and sensitivity. Associated with cytomegalovirus, according to the listing, were some 150 TCR beta chains.

Primers included in the PCR were 60 Vbeta and 13 Jbeta primers. Per the original methods: Unique TCR beta chains totaled 80 million to 100 million in a later count, with around 12 million of them shared. The table came from immunoSEQ multiplex PCR; TCRdb's copy has only in-frame clones and leaves some out. V, J and clone size reflect that table, while D and trimming were determined from the DNA. The sample records 100,000 to 150,000 clones, approximately 74% being singletons. The germline CDR1 and CDR2 sequences are ENHRY and SYGVKD. This CDR3 has 13 residues. Trimming at V came to 11 bases and at J to 1 base, leaving 7 bases not matched to a gene. In regard to this clone: Its antigen is not known.

The TCR comes from a man aged 35 to 55 in good health and CMV-seropositive. The chain uses TRBV10-3 and TRBJ1-1; 7 nucleotides agree with TRBD1. Specimen: PBMCs. The chain's CDR3 is CALSTGKNTEAFF. CDR3 coding DNA: TGTGCCCTTTCGACAGGGAAGAACACTGAAGCTTTCTTT.